The 3 T cell receptor beta chains presented below share a single source sample, sequenced in a study of blood T cell repertoires in COVID-19. The assay was immunoSEQ multiplex PCR, and TCRdb's table has in-frame clones only and misses some. The table has 130,000 to 150,000 clones, roughly 80% seen once. The sequencing input was peripheral blood. These receptors came from a man aged 45-60 years with active or convalescent COVID-19.

A few counts support this clone. V gene TRBV2 combines with J gene TRBJ1-5, with 10 bases matching TRBD1. From germline, CDR1 is SNHLY and CDR2 FYNNEI. Trimming removed 8 bases from V and 5 bases from J; junction bases left unmatched: 9. There are 15 residues in the CDR3. The CDR3 coding sequence is TGTGCCAGCGACTGGGGACAGGGGCTCGATCAGCCCCAGCATTTT. The encoded protein is CASDWGQGLDQPQHF.

V is TRBV19 and J is TRBJ2-2, with a tentative D call TRBD2 (6 bases). Germline V gene lookup returns CDR1 LNHDA and CDR2 SQIVND (reference sequence). The CDR3 is 14 residues long. V lost 5 bases to trimming and J lost 5 bases, with 12 bases between them. The CDR3 coding sequence is TGTGCCAGTAGTTCCCCCGGGGGAACCGGGGAGCTGTTTTTT. Protein: CASSSPGGTGELFF. The full variable domain, with the rest looked up from reference TRBV19 and TRBJ2-2, is DGGITQSPKYLFRKEGQNVTLSCEQNLNHDAMYWYRQDPGQGLRLIYYSQIVNDFQKGDIAEGYSVSREKKESFPLTVTSAQKNPTAFYLCASSSPGGTGELFFGEGSRLTVL.

A few counts support this clone. The chain has TRBV28 and TRBJ2-7; D is possibly TRBD1 (5 bases). Germline-derived CDR1 and CDR2 are MDHEN and SYDVKM. The V gene lost 4 bases and the J gene lost 1 base, with 23 bases spanning the gap. The CDR3 has 18 amino acids. The CDR3 DNA sequence: TGTGCCAGCAGTTCCCAGGGATTCCTTACTGGTTTTTCCTACGAGCAGTACTTC. This sequence encodes CASSSQGFLTGFSYEQYF.